These 3 T cell receptor beta chains were all obtained from the same sample, sequenced in a study of PD-1 blockade in classical Hodgkin lymphoma. Sample time point: cycle 4 day 1 (C4D1), after about 6 weeks of nivolumab. All patients relapsed after autologous stem cell transplantation, and brentuximab vedotin exposure varied. From thawed PBMCs, magnetic negative selection was used to isolate the CD8+ T cells. Profiling relied on immunoSEQ multiplex PCR, and the TCRdb table lists in-frame clones only, not all of them. The data hold about 2,900 clones, with roughly 79% observed a single time. Specimen: CD8+ T cells from blood, collected before the fourth cycle of nivolumab. Receptors originate from a human donor with classical Hodgkin lymphoma.

This chain joins TRBV29-1 and TRBJ2-1; the match to TRBD2 covers 8 bases. V lost 6 bases and J lost 0; bases outside the gene matches: 7. Germline CDR1 SQVTM, CDR2 ANQGSEA. This CDR3 region has 15 residues. The CDR3 protein is CSVDSGVSSYNEQFF. In DNA form, the CDR3 reads TGCAGCGTCGATAGCGGGGTGAGCTCCTACAATGAGCAGTTCTTC.

V usage is TRBV4-3 and J usage is TRBJ1-4; TRBD1 matches 7 bases. Germline V gene lookup returns CDR1 LGHNA and CDR2 YSLEER. This CDR3 comprises 17 residues. V was clipped by 1 base and J by 5 bases; unmatched bases: 10. CDR3 region: CASSQVPGQNLNEKLFF. CDR3 sequence (DNA): TGCGCCAGCAGCCAAGTACCGGGACAGAATCTAAATGAAAAACTGTTTTTT.

About this clone itself: Other DNA sequences in the same sample also yield this CDR3. The gene calls are TRBV28 and TRBJ1-2; D possibly corresponds to TRBD1 (5 bases). This CDR3 region has 16 residues. Germline CDR1 MDHEN, CDR2 SYDVKM. V lost 2 bases to trimming and J lost 2 bases, with 15 bases between them. The chain's CDR3 is CASSLVGVSNNYGYTF. The DNA for the CDR3 is TGTGCCAGCAGTTTAGTGGGGGTATCGAACAACTATGGCTACACCTTC.